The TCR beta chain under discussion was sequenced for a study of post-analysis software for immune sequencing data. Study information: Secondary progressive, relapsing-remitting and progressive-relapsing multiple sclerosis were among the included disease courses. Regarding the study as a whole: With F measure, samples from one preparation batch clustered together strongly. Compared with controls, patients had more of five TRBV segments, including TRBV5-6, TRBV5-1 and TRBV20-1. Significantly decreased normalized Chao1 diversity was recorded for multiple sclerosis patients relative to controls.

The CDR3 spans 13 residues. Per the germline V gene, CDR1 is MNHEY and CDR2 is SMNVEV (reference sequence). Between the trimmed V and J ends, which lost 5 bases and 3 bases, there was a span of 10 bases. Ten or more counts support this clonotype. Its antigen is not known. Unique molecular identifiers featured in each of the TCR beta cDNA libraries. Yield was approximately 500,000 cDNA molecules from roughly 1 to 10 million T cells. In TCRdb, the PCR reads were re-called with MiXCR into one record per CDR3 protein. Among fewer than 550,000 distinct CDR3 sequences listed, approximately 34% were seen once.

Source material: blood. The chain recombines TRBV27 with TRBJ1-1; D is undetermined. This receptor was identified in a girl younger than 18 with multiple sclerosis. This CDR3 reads CASSLNDHTEAFF. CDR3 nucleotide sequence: TGTGCCAGCAGTCTAAACGATCACACTGAAGCTTTCTTT.